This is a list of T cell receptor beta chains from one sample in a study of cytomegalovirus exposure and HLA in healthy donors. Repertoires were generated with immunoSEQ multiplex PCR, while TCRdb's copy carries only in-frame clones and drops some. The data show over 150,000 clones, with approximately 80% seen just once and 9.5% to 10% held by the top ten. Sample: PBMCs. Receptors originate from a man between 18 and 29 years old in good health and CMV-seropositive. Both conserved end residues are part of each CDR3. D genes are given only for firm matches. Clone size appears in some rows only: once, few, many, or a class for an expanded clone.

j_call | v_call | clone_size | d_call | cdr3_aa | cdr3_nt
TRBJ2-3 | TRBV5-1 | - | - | CASSTGRSTDTQYF | TGCGCCAGTAGTACAGGGAGAAGCACAGATACGCAGTATTTT
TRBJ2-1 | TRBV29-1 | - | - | CSVDYGEQFF | TGCAGCGTTGATTACGGTGAGCAGTTCTTC
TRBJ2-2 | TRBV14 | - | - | CASSQAGGVDTGELFF | TGTGCCAGCAGCCAGGCAGGAGGGGTTGATACCGGGGAGCTGTTTTTT
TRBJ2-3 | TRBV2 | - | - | CASSDPDRGVGDTQYF | TGTGCCAGCAGTGATCCGGACAGAGGGGTTGGAGATACGCAGTATTTT
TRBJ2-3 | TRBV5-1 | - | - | CASSSSTDTQYF | TGCGCCAGCAGCTCGAGCACAGATACGCAGTATTTT
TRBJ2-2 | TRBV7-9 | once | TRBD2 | CASSLAQLAGAPNTGELFF | TGTGCCAGCAGCTTAGCCCAACTAGCGGGAGCTCCGAACACCGGGGAGCTGTTTTTT
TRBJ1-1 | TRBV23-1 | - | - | CASSPTVDEAFF | TGCGCCAGCAGTCCGACAGTCGATGAAGCTTTCTTT
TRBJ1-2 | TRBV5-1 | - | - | CASSLDGGHYGYTF | TGCGCCAGCAGCTTGGATGGTGGGCACTATGGCTACACCTTC
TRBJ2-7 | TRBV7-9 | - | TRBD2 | CASSNSSGSVSEQYF | TGTGCCAGCAGCAATTCCAGCGGGAGCGTTAGCGAGCAGTACTTC
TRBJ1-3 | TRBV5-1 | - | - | CASSLAGLDSGNTIYF | TGCGCCAGCAGCTTGGCAGGGTTGGACTCTGGAAACACCATATATTTT
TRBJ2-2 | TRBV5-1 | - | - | CASSSREANTGELFF | TGCGCCAGCAGCTCCCGGGAAGCGAACACCGGGGAGCTGTTTTTT
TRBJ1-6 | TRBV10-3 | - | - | CAISGAGPGDSPLHF | TGTGCCATCAGTGGCGCGGGTCCCGGTGATTCACCCCTCCACTTT
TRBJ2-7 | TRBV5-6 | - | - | CASSWARGVGYEQYF | TGTGCCAGCAGCTGGGCCAGGGGGGTAGGCTACGAGCAGTACTTC
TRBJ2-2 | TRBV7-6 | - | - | CASSLARGTGELFF | TGTGCCAGCAGCTTAGCTAGGGGAACCGGGGAGCTGTTTTTT
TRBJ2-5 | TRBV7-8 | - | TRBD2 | CASSTSGRETQYF | TGTGCCAGCAGCACTAGCGGACGGGAGACCCAGTACTTC
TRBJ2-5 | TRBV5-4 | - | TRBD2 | CASSVERGGGETQYF | TGTGCCAGCAGCGTTGAGCGGGGGGGCGGAGAGACCCAGTACTTC
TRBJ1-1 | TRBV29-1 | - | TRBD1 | CSETGTGVTEAFF | TGCAGCGAAACCGGGACAGGGGTCACTGAAGCTTTCTTT
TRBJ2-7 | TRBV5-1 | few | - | CASSLRTGRHEQYF | TGCGCCAGCAGCTTAAGGACGGGGAGACACGAGCAGTACTTC
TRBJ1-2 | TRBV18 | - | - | CASSLERDYGYTF | TGTGCCAGCTCCTTGGAGAGGGACTATGGCTACACCTTC
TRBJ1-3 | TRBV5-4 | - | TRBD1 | CASSWTGAGNTIYF | TGTGCCAGCAGCTGGACAGGGGCTGGAAACACCATATATTTT
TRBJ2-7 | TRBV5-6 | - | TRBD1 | CASSLGRTGGYEQYF | TGTGCCAGCAGCTTGGGAAGGACAGGGGGCTACGAGCAGTACTTC
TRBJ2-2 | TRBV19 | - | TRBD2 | CASRAGANTGELFF | TGTGCCAGCCGAGCGGGGGCGAACACCGGGGAGCTGTTTTTT
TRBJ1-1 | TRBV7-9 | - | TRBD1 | CATKTGPDAFF | TGTGCCACAAAGACAGGGCCTGACGCTTTCTTT
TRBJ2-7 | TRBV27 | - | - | CASSPGTSTRYEQYF | TGTGCCAGCAGTCCCGGGACTTCGACCCGCTACGAGCAGTACTTC
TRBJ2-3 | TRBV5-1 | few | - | CASSLSPTSTDTQYF | TGCGCCAGCAGCTTGTCACCCACTAGCACAGATACGCAGTATTTT